These 8 T cell receptor beta chains were sequenced from one sample in a study of blood T cell repertoires in COVID-19 (dated by TCRdb to about 2020). Receptor amplification or capture employed the immunoSEQ multiplex PCR assay. Imported from immuneACCESS, the table was reduced by TCRdb to in-frame sequences with V and J called. These copies leave out some clones; in studies compared against another copy, an unresolved V gene accounts for under half, and the cause of the remainder is not known. The sample has about 140,000 clones on record, around 80% of them singletons. Together, the top ten hold roughly 6.5% of the sample. Input material: peripheral blood. All receptors come from a human donor in a cohort sampled during active COVID-19.

The V call is TRBV5-4, the J call TRBJ2-5, with TRBD2 identical over 7 bases. J lost 5 bases, V lost 0 bases, and 10 bases had no gene match. The CDR3 is made up of 16 amino acids. Germline V gene lookup returns CDR1 SGHNT and CDR2 YYREEE (reference sequence). Here the CDR3 reads CASSLEGGTFKETQYF. DNA of the CDR3: TGTGCCAGCAGCTTGGAGGGAGGGACCTTTAAGGAGACCCAGTACTTC.

The chain joins TRBV20-1 to TRBJ2-7; D ambiguous. From germline, CDR1 is DFQATT and CDR2 SNEGSKA (reference sequence). V lost 6 bases, J lost 6 bases, and 12 bases lay in between. The CDR3 consists of 11 residues. CDR3: CSAAPFGEQYF. CDR3 coding DNA: TGCAGTGCGGCCCCGTTTGGCGAGCAGTACTTC.

The chain links TRBV6-5 to TRBJ1-1; D is unresolved. Trimming left V 6 bases short and J 1 base short, with 9 bases between. The germline V gene has CDR1 MNHEY and CDR2 SVGAGI. CDR3 size: 13 residues. CDR3 nucleotides: TGTGCCAGCAGGAAGGAGACGAACACTGAAGCTTTCTTT. Translated: CASRKETNTEAFF.

J is TRBJ2-1 and V is TRBV5-1; D is perhaps TRBD2 (7 bases). CDR1 SGHRS and CDR2 YFSETQ come from the germline V gene. Trimming left V 4 bases short and J 0 bases short, with 23 bases between. The CDR3 is made up of 19 amino acids. CDR3 protein: CASSPQPMGGGGSYNEQFF. DNA of the CDR3: TGCGCCAGCAGCCCCCAACCGATGGGGGGCGGGGGCTCCTACAATGAGCAGTTCTTC.

The chain carries TRBV5-1 and TRBJ2-3, with TRBD2 identical over 14 bases. J gave up 5 bases and V 9 bases, and 8 bases lay outside the gene matches. Germline V gives CDR1 SGHRS, CDR2 YFSETQ. CDR3 length: 15 residues. CDR3 nucleotide sequence: TGCGCCACAAAGACTAGCGGGGGGGCCATAGATACGCAGTATTTT. Translation: CATKTSGGAIDTQYF.

This clone was seen a single time. V gene TRBV19 combines with J gene TRBJ1-1, with 10 positions matching TRBD1. The V gene's germline CDR1 is LNHDA and CDR2 SQIVND (reference sequence). This CDR3 is 15 amino acids long. V was pared by 7 bases and J by 1 base, with 6 bases of the junction left unmatched. The CDR3 spells CASKTGGRENTEAFF. CDR3 nucleotide sequence: TGTGCCAGTAAGACAGGGGGCAGGGAGAACACTGAAGCTTTCTTT.

The chain recombines TRBV7-9 with TRBJ2-5; 10 bases are a match to TRBD2. This CDR3 is built from 15 residues. Germline CDR1 is SEHNR and CDR2 is FQNEAQ (reference sequence). V was clipped by 5 bases and J by 4 bases; unmatched bases: 7. Here the CDR3 DNA reads TGTGCCAGCAGCCCGGGACTAGCGAACCCAGAGACCCAGTACTTC. It translates to CASSPGLANPETQYF.

The V gene is TRBV3-1 (or the pseudogene TRBV3-2), the J gene TRBJ2-1; the D gene is possibly TRBD1 (6 bases). Germline V CDR1 and CDR2: LGHDT, YNNKEL (reference sequence). V lost 0 bases and J 2 bases, leaving 11 bases between the germline ends. This CDR3 comprises 16 residues. The CDR3 DNA is TGTGCCAGCAGCCAAGATGGGGGCCGCGCCTACAATGAGCAGTTCTTC. Protein sequence: CASSQDGGRAYNEQFF.